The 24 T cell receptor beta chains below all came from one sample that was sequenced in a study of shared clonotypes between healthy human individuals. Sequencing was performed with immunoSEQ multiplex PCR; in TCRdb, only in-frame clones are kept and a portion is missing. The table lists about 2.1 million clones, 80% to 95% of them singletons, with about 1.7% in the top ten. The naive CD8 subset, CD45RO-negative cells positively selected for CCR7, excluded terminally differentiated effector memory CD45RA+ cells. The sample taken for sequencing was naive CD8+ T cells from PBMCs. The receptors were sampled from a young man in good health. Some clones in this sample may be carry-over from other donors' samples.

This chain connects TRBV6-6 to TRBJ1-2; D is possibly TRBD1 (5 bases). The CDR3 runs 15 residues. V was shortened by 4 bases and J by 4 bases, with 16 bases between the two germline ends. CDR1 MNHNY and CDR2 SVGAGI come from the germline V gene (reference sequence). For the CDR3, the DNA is TGTGCCAGCAGTTTCGCCTCCGGGACGGCCTATGGCTACACCTTC. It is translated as CASSFASGTAYGYTF.

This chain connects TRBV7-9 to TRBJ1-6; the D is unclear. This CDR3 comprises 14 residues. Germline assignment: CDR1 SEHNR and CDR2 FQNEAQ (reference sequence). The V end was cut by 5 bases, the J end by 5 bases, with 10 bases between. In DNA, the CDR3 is TGTGCCAGCAGCGGGGTGAGGGATAATTCACCCCTCCACTTT. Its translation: CASSGVRDNSPLHF.

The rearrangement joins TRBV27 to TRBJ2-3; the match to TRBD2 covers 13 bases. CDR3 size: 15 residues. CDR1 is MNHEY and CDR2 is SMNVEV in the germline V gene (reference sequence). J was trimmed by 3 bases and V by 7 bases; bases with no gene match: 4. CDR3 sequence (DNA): TGTGCCAGCAAACCGGGACTAGCGGGAACAGATACGCAGTATTTT. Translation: CASKPGLAGTDTQYF.

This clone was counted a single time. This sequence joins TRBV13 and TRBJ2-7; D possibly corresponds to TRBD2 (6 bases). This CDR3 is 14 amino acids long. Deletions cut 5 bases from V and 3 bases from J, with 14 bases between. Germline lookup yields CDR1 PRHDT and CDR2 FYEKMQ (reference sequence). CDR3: CASSPTFGSYEQYF. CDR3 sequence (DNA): TGTGCCAGCAGCCCAACTTTCGGGAGCTACGAGCAGTACTTC.

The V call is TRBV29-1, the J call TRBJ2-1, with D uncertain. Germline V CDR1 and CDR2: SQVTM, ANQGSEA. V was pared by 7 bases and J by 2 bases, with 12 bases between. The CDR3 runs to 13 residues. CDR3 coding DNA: TGCAGCGGGACCAGAGGAACCTACAATGAGCAGTTCTTC. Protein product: CSGTRGTYNEQFF.

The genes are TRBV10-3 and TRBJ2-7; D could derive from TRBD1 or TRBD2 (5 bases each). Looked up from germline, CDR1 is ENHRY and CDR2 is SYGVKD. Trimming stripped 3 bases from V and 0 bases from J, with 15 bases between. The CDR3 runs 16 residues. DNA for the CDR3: TGTGCCATCAGTGACATCGGGACGTTAAGCTCCTACGAGCAGTACTTC. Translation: CAISDIGTLSSYEQYF.

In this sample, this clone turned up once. CDR3: CATSTDLTSSYEQYF. CDR3 nucleotide sequence: TGTGCCACCAGCACTGATTTGACTAGCTCCTACGAGCAGTACTTC. This chain joins TRBV15 and TRBJ2-7; possible D gene TRBD2, 6 bases. The CDR3 extends over 15 amino acids. V gave up 4 bases and J gave up 0 bases, with 13 bases separating them. CDR1 is LNHNV and CDR2 is YYDKDF in the germline V gene (reference sequence).

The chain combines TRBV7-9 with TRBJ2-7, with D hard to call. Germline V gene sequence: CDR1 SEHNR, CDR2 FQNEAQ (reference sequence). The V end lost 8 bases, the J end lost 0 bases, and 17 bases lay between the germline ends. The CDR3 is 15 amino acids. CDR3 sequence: CASAWSSADSYEQYF. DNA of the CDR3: TGTGCCAGCGCCTGGTCAAGCGCGGACTCCTACGAGCAGTACTTC.

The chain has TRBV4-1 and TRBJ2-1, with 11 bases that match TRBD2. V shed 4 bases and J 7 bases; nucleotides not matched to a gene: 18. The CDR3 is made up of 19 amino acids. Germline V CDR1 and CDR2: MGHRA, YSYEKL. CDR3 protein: CASSPITQLAGEVDNEQFF. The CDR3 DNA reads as TGCGCCAGCAGCCCTATAACCCAACTAGCGGGAGAAGTAGATAATGAGCAGTTCTTC.

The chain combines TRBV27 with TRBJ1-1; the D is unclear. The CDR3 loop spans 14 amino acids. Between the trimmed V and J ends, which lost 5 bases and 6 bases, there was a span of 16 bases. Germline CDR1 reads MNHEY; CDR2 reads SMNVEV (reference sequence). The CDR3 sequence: CASSPSRTVPEAFF. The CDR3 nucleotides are TGTGCCAGCAGTCCAAGCCGGACCGTCCCTGAAGCTTTCTTT.

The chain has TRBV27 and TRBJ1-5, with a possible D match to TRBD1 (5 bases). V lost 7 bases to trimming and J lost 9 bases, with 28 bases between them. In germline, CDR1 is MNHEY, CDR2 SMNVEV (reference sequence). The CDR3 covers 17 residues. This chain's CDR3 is CASTWAGANDRLGPQHF. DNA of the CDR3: TGTGCCAGCACCTGGGCTGGGGCTAACGACCGGTTGGGGCCCCAGCATTTT.

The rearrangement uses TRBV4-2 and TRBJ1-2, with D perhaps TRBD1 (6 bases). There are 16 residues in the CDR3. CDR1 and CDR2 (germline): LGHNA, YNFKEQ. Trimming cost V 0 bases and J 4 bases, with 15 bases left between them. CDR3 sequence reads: CASSQEEAGVSYGYTF. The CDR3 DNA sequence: TGTGCCAGCAGCCAAGAAGAGGCAGGGGTAAGCTATGGCTACACCTTC.

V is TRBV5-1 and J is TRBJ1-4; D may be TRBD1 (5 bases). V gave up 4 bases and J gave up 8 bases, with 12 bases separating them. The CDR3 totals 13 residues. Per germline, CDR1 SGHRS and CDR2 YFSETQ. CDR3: CASSGWGGEKLFF. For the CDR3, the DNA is TGCGCCAGCAGCGGCTGGGGCGGCGAAAAACTGTTTTTT.

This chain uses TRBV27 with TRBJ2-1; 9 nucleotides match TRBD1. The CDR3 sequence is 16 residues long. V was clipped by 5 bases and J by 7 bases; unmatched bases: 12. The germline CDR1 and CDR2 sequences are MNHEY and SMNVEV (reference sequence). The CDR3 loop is CASSGDRDRVRNEQFF. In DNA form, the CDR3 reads TGTGCCAGCAGTGGGGACCGGGACAGGGTACGGAATGAGCAGTTCTTC.

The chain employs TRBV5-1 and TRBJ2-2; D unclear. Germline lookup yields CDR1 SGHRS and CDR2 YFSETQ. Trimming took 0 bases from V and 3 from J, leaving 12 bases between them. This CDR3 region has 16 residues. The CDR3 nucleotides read TGCGCCAGCAGCTTGGCCGCAAAATCTGACACCGGGGAGCTGTTTTTT. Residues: CASSLAAKSDTGELFF.

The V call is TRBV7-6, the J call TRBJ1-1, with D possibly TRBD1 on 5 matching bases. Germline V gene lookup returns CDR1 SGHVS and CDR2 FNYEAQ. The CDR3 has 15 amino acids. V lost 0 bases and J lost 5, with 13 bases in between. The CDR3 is CASSLARGAETEAFF. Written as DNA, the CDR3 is TGTGCCAGCAGCTTAGCGAGAGGGGCAGAAACTGAAGCTTTCTTT. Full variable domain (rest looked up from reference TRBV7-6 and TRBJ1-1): GAGVSQSPRYKVTKRGQDVALRCDPISGHVSLYWYRQALGQGPEFLTYFNYEAQQDKSGLPNDRFSAERPEGSISTLTIQRTEQRDSAMYRCASSLARGAETEAFFGQGTRLTVV.

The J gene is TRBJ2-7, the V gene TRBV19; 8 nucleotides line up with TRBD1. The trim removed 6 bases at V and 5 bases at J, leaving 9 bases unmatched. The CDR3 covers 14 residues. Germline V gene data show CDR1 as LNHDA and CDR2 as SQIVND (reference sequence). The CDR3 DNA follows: TGTGCCAGTAGCGGATCAGGGGGCGGCCACGAGCAGTACTTC. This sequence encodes CASSGSGGGHEQYF.

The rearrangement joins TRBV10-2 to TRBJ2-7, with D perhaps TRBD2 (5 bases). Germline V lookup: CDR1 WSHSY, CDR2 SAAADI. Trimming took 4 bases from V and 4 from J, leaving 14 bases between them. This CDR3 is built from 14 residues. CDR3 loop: CASSAWTGGYEQYF. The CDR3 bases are TGCGCCAGCAGTGCCTGGACCGGAGGATACGAGCAGTACTTC.

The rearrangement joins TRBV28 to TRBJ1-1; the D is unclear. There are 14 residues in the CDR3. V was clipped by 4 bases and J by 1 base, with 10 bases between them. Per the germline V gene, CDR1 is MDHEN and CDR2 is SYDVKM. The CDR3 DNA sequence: TGTGCCAGCAGTTATTGGCTAGAGAACACTGAAGCTTTCTTT. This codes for CASSYWLENTEAFF.

In nucleotides, the CDR3 is TGCAGCGTTGGAGTCACCCCGTACAATGAGCAGTTCTTC. Encoded protein: CSVGVTPYNEQFF. V gene TRBV29-1 combines with J gene TRBJ2-1, with D uncertain. The CDR3 consists of 13 residues. V shed 4 bases and J shed 4 bases, with 11 bases lying between them. Looked up from germline, CDR1 is SQVTM and CDR2 is ANQGSEA.

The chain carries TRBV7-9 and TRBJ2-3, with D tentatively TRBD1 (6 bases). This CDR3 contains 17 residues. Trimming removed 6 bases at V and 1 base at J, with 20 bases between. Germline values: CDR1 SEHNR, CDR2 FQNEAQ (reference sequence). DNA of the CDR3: TGTGCCAGCAGACTTTTTTCGGGCAGGGGCCGCACAGATACGCAGTATTTT. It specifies CASRLFSGRGRTDTQYF.

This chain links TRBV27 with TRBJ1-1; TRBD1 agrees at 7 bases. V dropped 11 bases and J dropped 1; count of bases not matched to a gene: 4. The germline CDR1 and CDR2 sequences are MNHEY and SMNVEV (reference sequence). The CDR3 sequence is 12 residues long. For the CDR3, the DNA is TGTGCCGGCGGGACAGAGAACACTGAAGCTTTCTTT. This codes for CAGGTENTEAFF.

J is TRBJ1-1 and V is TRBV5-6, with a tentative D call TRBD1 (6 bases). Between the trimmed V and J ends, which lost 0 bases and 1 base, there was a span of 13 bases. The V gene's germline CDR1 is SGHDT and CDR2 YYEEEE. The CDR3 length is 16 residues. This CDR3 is CASSLGRGGQNTEAFF. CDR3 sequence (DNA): TGTGCCAGCAGCTTGGGCAGGGGTGGGCAGAACACTGAAGCTTTCTTT.

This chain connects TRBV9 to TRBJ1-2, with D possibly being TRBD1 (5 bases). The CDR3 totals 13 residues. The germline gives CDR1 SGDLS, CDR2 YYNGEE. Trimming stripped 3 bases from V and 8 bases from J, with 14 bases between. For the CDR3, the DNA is TGTGCCAGCAGCGACGGGACCTTACACGGCTACACCTTC. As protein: CASSDGTLHGYTF.